The present entry profiles one TCR beta chain with its context. Its antigen is not known. Additional DNA sequences in this sample encode the identical CDR3. This specimen comes from a study of beta chain features in type 1 diabetes. General study findings and limits: Researchers report that Type 1 diabetes patients had moderately but significantly shorter TCRB CDR3s across all four CD4+ subsets.

Isolated RNA was reverse transcribed in full, so expressed TCRB transcripts were sequenced. Profiled with immunoSEQ multiplex PCR; TCRdb holds only in-frame clones, not every one. This sample yields roughly 400,000 clones, of which approximately 14% are seen a single time; 0.03% to 0.04% belongs to the top ten. Germline V CDR1 and CDR2: SEHNR, FQNEAQ (reference sequence). The germline V and J ends were trimmed by 0 bases and 7 bases, with 7 bases remaining between them. The CDR3 totals 13 residues. The chain uses TRBV7-9 and TRBJ2-1, with a weak D call TRBD2 (5 bases). Sequencing used naive CD4+ T cells from blood. The receptor comes from a man aged 25 to 45 in good health. CDR3 DNA: TGTGCCAGCAGCTTAGCGTCGGGGAATGAGCAGTTCTTC. Translation: CASSLASGNEQFF.